The 26 T cell receptor beta chains listed next were all sequenced from one sample in a study of cytomegalovirus exposure and HLA in healthy donors. Amplification used 60 Vbeta primers and 13 Jbeta primers. The data were produced by immunoSEQ multiplex PCR, yet TCRdb's version contains in-frame clones alone and is incomplete. The data show approximately 120,000 clones, roughly 81% seen once. Input material: PBMCs. The receptors were sampled from a woman aged 30 to 39 in good health and CMV-seronegative.

This clone appeared a single time. The chain has TRBV7-3 and TRBJ1-2; 8 nucleotides line up with TRBD1. The CDR3 is 13 residues long. Germline CDR1 is SGHTA and CDR2 is FQGTGA. V was pared by 4 bases and J by 6 bases, with 4 bases of the junction left unmatched. CDR3 sequence: CASSSQGGDGYTF. As DNA, the CDR3 is TGTGCCAGCAGCTCACAGGGGGGCGATGGCTACACCTTC.

This rearrangement joins TRBV30 to TRBJ1-5; 7 nucleotides match TRBD1. Losses at the gene ends were 3 bases for V and 6 bases for J; bases not matched to a gene: 5. Germline CDR1 GTSNPN, CDR2 SVGIG (reference sequence). The CDR3 has 13 residues. The CDR3 reads CAWRGDRAQPQHF. The CDR3 DNA follows: TGTGCCTGGAGGGGAGACAGGGCTCAGCCCCAGCATTTT.

CDR3 in amino acids: CATGTGNGYEQYF. For the CDR3, the DNA is TGTGCCACGGGGACAGGAAACGGCTACGAGCAGTACTTC. This chain connects TRBV5-4 to TRBJ2-7; 8 positions agree with TRBD1. The CDR3 extends over 13 amino acids. Germline V gene data show CDR1 as SGHNT and CDR2 as YYREEE (reference sequence). The J segment lost 3 bases and the V segment lost 9 bases, leaving 8 bases of the junction unmatched.

Concerning this clone itself: The conserved closing phenylalanine or tryptophan is absent in this CDR3, likely reflecting a read error. The J gene is TRBJ2-7, the V gene TRBV7-9; D gene ambiguous. The length of the CDR3 is 13 residues. CDR1 is SEHNR and CDR2 is FQNEAQ in the germline V gene (reference sequence). V lost 5 bases, J lost 4 bases, and 12 bases lay in between. CDR3 sequence: CASSPPRLYEQYS. CDR3 bases: TGTGCCAGCAGCCCTCCTCGACTTTACGAGCAGTACTCC.

CDR3 region: CASSSDLDSEQYF. The DNA of the CDR3 is TGTGCCAGCTCATCAGACCTAGACAGCGAGCAGTACTTC. The rearrangement joins TRBV18 to TRBJ2-7; maybe TRBD1 (5 bases). The CDR3 consists of 13 residues. With 5 bases removed from V and 6 bases from J, the gap between germline ends came to 14 bases. From germline, CDR1 is KGHSH and CDR2 LQKENI.

CDR3 region: CASSRTQGSSRTEAFF. CDR3 coding DNA: TGTGCCAGCAGTAGAACCCAGGGTAGTTCAAGGACTGAAGCTTTCTTT. The chain recombines TRBV6-6 with TRBJ1-1; D perhaps matches TRBD1 (5 bases). Trimming left V 5 bases short and J 5 bases short, with 21 bases between. Germline CDR1 MNHNY, CDR2 SVGAGI (reference sequence). This CDR3 region has 16 residues.

The sample holds a few counts of this clone. V is TRBV2 and J is TRBJ1-2, with a possible D match to TRBD1 (6 bases). Germline assignment: CDR1 SNHLY and CDR2 FYNNEI. CDR3 length equals 14 residues. The V gene lost 6 bases and the J gene lost 6 bases, with 17 bases spanning the gap. CDR3 nucleotides: TGTGCCAGCAGACCCGCCGGGACATTCCATGGCTACACCTTC. Protein product: CASRPAGTFHGYTF.

This chain uses TRBV29-1 with TRBJ2-5; tentatively, D is TRBD2 (7 bases). The CDR3 totals 13 residues. CDR1 is SQVTM and CDR2 is ANQGSEA in the germline V gene. V lost 4 bases to trimming and J lost 5 bases, with 14 bases between them. CDR3 nucleotides: TGCAGCGTTGTAGGGGGGGCTGGGGAGACCCAGTACTTC. It yields the protein CSVVGGAGETQYF.

The rearrangement uses TRBV6-4 and TRBJ2-5; D is perhaps TRBD2 (6 bases). Germline V gene data show CDR1 as MRHNA and CDR2 as SNTAGT. Deletions cut 3 bases from V and 5 bases from J, with 19 bases between. This CDR3 spans 16 amino acids. The CDR3 protein is CASSEAAGTGRETQYF. The CDR3 nucleotides are TGTGCCAGCAGTGAAGCTGCGGGGACGGGACGGGAGACCCAGTACTTC.

The rearrangement uses TRBV10-3 and TRBJ2-7; 10 bases agree with TRBD1. CDR3 length equals 14 residues. Per the germline V gene, CDR1 is ENHRY and CDR2 is SYGVKD. J was trimmed by 2 bases and V by 5 bases; bases with no gene match: 3. The CDR3 bases are TGTGCCATCAGTCGACAGGGGGCGGCCTACGAGCAGTACTTC. It specifies CAISRQGAAYEQYF.

The CDR3 reads CASCPTEGAGGYTF. The CDR3 nucleotides read TGTGCCAGCTGCCCAACGGAGGGGGCAGGTGGCTACACCTTC. The chain recombines TRBV6-5 with TRBJ1-2, with 7 nucleotides matching TRBD1. The V and J ends lost 8 bases and 7 bases, in that order; junction bases with no gene match: 13. This CDR3 region has 14 residues. Germline loops: CDR1 MNHEY, CDR2 SVGAGI.

About this clone itself: One end of the junction is discordant with germline, which a read error may explain. The chain is built from TRBV7-9 and TRBJ2-1; no reliable D call. Per the germline V gene, CDR1 is SEHNR and CDR2 is FQNEAQ (reference sequence). The CDR3 runs to 11 residues. DNA of the CDR3: TGTTCCAGCACCCCGAACAATGAACAGTTCTTC. This sequence encodes CSSTPNNEQFF.

The V call is TRBV21-1, the J call TRBJ2-2; the listed D gene, TRBD1, was not tested against the DNA. TRBV21-1 is listed as a pseudogene. The CDR3 is 14 amino acids. CDR3 amino acids: CASSGQSATGELFF. DNA of the CDR3: TGTGCCAGCAGCGGTCAGTCTGCCACCGGGGAGCTGTTTTTT.

The V and J genes are TRBV9 and TRBJ2-3; 7 bases agree with TRBD1. CDR1 is SGDLS and CDR2 is YYNGEE in the germline V gene. The V segment lost 4 bases and the J segment 3 bases; nucleotides outside the gene matches: 11. This CDR3 is built from 16 residues. This CDR3 reads CASSPGLAQGTDTQYF. The CDR3 coding sequence is TGTGCCAGCAGCCCAGGACTCGCACAGGGGACAGATACGCAGTATTTT.

The V gene is TRBV30, the J gene TRBJ1-2; the match to TRBD1 covers 9 bases. Germline V gives CDR1 GTSNPN, CDR2 SVGIG (reference sequence). The CDR3 consists of 13 residues. Losses at the gene ends were 4 bases for V and 5 bases for J; bases not matched to a gene: 5. The CDR3: CAWTTGGGYGYTF. CDR3 DNA sequence: TGTGCCTGGACCACAGGGGGCGGGTATGGCTACACCTTC.

The rearrangement uses TRBV18 and TRBJ1-2; TRBD1 matches 8 bases. Germline V gives CDR1 KGHSH, CDR2 LQKENI. Trimming removed 2 bases from V and 4 bases from J; junction bases left unmatched: 9. The CDR3 has 16 residues. The DNA for the CDR3 is TGTGCCAGCTCACCAAGCGGCAGGGGGCTTGGCTATGGCTACACCTTC. Protein sequence: CASSPSGRGLGYGYTF.

The chain combines TRBV6-6 with TRBJ2-3; D is possibly TRBD2 (5 bases). This CDR3 is 14 amino acids long. Germline lookup yields CDR1 MNHNY and CDR2 SVGAGI (reference sequence). With 2 bases removed from V and 2 bases from J, the gap between germline ends came to 8 bases. CDR3 sequence reads: CASSYDYPTDTQYF. The CDR3 coding sequence is TGTGCCAGCAGTTACGACTACCCCACAGATACGCAGTATTTT.

The chain uses TRBV6-1 and TRBJ2-3; a possible D gene is TRBD2 (5 bases). Germline V gene lookup returns CDR1 MNHNS and CDR2 SASEGT. The CDR3 totals 13 residues. Trimming took off 6 bases at V and 6 bases at J, with 13 bases between the two ends. DNA of the CDR3: TGTGCCAGCAGCGAGGGAGTACGGGATACGCAGTATTTT. Translation: CASSEGVRDTQYF.

The chain carries TRBV27 and TRBJ2-7; 8 nucleotides agree with TRBD2. The length of the CDR3 is 14 residues. Germline V gene lookup returns CDR1 MNHEY and CDR2 SMNVEV (reference sequence). V shed 0 bases, J shed 4 bases, and the junction held 2 bases outside the gene matches. The CDR3 sequence: CASSLSAGVYEQYF. The CDR3 coding sequence is TGTGCCAGCAGTTTATCAGCGGGGGTTTACGAGCAGTACTTC.

As for this clone: Relative to the germline gene, one junction end is altered; a read error may explain this. The chain joins TRBV7-7 to TRBJ2-2, with TRBD1 as a possible D gene (5 bases). Germline values: CDR1 SSHAT, CDR2 FNYEAQ (reference sequence). This CDR3 comprises 12 residues. CDR3 residues: CASSPGSGELFF. In DNA form, the CDR3 reads TGTGCTAGCAGCCCAGGGTCCGGGGAGCTGTTTTTT.

The rearrangement joins TRBV6-5 to TRBJ1-2; TRBD1 might be the D (5 bases). This CDR3 is 13 amino acids long. Trimming removed 5 bases from V and 6 bases from J, with 13 bases in between. In germline, CDR1 is MNHEY, CDR2 SVGAGI. In nucleotides, the CDR3 is TGTGCCAGCAGTCCCCACCCGGGGGATGGCTACACCTTC. It is translated as CASSPHPGDGYTF.

J is TRBJ2-7 and V is TRBV7-2; D gene unclear. V was trimmed by 5 bases and J by 4 bases, leaving 12 bases between them. Germline lookup yields CDR1 SGHTA and CDR2 FQGNSA. The CDR3 is 13 residues long. Here the CDR3 DNA reads TGTGCCAGCAGCCCGTTTACGGAGTACGAGCAGTACTTC. Its translation: CASSPFTEYEQYF.

Ten or more counts support this clone. V is TRBV6-1 and J is TRBJ2-5, with TRBD2 matching 8 bases. V was clipped by 2 bases and J by 4 bases; unmatched bases: 6. This CDR3 contains 15 residues. The germline CDR1 and CDR2 sequences are MNHNS and SASEGT. CDR3 DNA sequence: TGTGCCAGCAGTGAATCGGCGGGAGGAGGAGAGACCCAGTACTTC. Its translation: CASSESAGGGETQYF.

The V and J genes are TRBV21-1 and TRBJ2-4; TRBD2, the table's D call, was not compared with the DNA. TRBV21-1 is marked as a pseudogene. The CDR3 length is 20 residues. CDR3 sequence (DNA): TGTGCCAGCAGCAAAGTGAGGCTAGCGGGAGGGTTAATAGCCAAAAACATTCAGTACTTC. It encodes CASSKVRLAGGLIAKNIQYF.

This clone was found a few times. The chain links TRBV5-4 to TRBJ2-5; D might be TRBD2 (6 bases). The germline V gene has CDR1 SGHNT and CDR2 YYREEE (reference sequence). This CDR3 contains 15 residues. Between the trimmed V and J ends, which lost 4 bases and 2 bases, there was a span of 15 bases. The CDR3 coding sequence is TGTGCCAGCAGCCAAACCGCGGGAACACAAGAGACCCAGTACTTC. Protein sequence: CASSQTAGTQETQYF.

The chain uses TRBV29-1 and TRBJ2-3, with 9 bases identical to TRBD1. V trimming: 3 bases; J trimming: 3 bases; junction bases outside the gene matches: 7. The CDR3 contains 15 residues. Germline CDR1 is SQVTM and CDR2 is ANQGSEA. In DNA, the CDR3 is TGCAGCGTTGAGGGGACAGGGTCGTTGACAGATACGCAGTATTTT. Translation gives CSVEGTGSLTDTQYF.